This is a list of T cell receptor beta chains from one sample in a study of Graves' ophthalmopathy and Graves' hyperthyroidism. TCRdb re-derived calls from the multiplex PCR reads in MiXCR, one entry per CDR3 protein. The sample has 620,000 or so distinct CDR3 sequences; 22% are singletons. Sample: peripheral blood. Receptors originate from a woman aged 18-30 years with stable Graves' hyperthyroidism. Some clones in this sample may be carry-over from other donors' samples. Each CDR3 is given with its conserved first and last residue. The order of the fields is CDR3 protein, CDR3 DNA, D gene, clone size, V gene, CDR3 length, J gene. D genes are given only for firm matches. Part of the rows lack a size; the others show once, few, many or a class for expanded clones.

CDR3 protein: CASSPTFGQRGYGYTF
CDR3 DNA: TGTGCCAGCAGCCCAACGTTCGGCCAGAGGGGCTATGGCTACACCTTC
D gene: -
clone size: many
V gene: TRBV14
CDR3 length: 16
J gene: TRBJ1-2

CDR3 protein: CAWSGVGTTGNTIYF
CDR3 DNA: TGTGCCTGGAGTGGGGTGGGGACAACCGGAAACACCATATATTTT
D gene: -
clone size: many
V gene: TRBV30
CDR3 length: 15
J gene: TRBJ1-3

CDR3 protein: CSASWGGRYEQYF
CDR3 DNA: TGCAGTGCTAGTTGGGGGGGCAGGTACGAGCAGTACTTC
D gene: -
clone size: few
V gene: TRBV20-1
CDR3 length: 13
J gene: TRBJ2-7

CDR3 protein: CASSSRGYINIQYF
CDR3 DNA: TGTGCCAGCAGCTCTCGGGGCTATATTAACATTCAGTACTTC
D gene: -
clone size: many
V gene: TRBV5-6
CDR3 length: 14
J gene: TRBJ2-4

CDR3 protein: CASSVRRGLNYGYTF
CDR3 DNA: TGTGCCAGCAGCGTACGCAGGGGGCTCAACTATGGCTACACCTTC
D gene: TRBD1
clone size: -
V gene: TRBV2
CDR3 length: 15
J gene: TRBJ1-2

CDR3 protein: CAISDSGSEGGELFF
CDR3 DNA: TGTGCCATCAGTGATAGCGGGAGCGAGGGCGGGGAGCTGTTTTTT
D gene: TRBD2
clone size: many
V gene: TRBV10-3
CDR3 length: 15
J gene: TRBJ2-2

CDR3 protein: CASSQTPYSPLHF
CDR3 DNA: TGTGCCAGCAGCCAAACCCCATATTCACCCCTCCACTTT
D gene: -
clone size: -
V gene: TRBV2
CDR3 length: 13
J gene: TRBJ1-6

CDR3 protein: CASSLHRGPYNEQFF
CDR3 DNA: TGTGCCAGCAGCTTACACCGGGGCCCCTACAATGAGCAGTTCTTC
D gene: -
clone size: few
V gene: TRBV11-2
CDR3 length: 15
J gene: TRBJ2-1

CDR3 protein: CASIRGHSLNTEAFF
CDR3 DNA: TGTGCCAGCATCAGGGGACATTCATTGAACACTGAAGCTTTCTTT
D gene: -
clone size: -
V gene: TRBV2
CDR3 length: 15
J gene: TRBJ1-1

CDR3 protein: CASSLGDPYGYTF
CDR3 DNA: TGCGCCAGCAGCCTAGGGGATCCCTATGGCTACACCTTC
D gene: -
clone size: -
V gene: TRBV5-1
CDR3 length: 13
J gene: TRBJ1-2

CDR3 protein: CASSEALPGQGRDGYTF
CDR3 DNA: TGTGCCAGCAGTGAAGCGCTACCGGGACAGGGAAGAGATGGCTACACCTTC
D gene: TRBD1
clone size: many
V gene: TRBV2
CDR3 length: 17
J gene: TRBJ1-2

CDR3 protein: CASSYTRAGNQPQHF
CDR3 DNA: TGTGCCAGCAGCTATACCCGGGCGGGGAATCAGCCCCAGCATTTT
D gene: -
clone size: many
V gene: TRBV7-2
CDR3 length: 15
J gene: TRBJ1-5

CDR3 protein: CASSYGQGARGYTF
CDR3 DNA: TGTGCCAGCAGTTACGGTCAGGGGGCGAGGGGCTACACCTTC
D gene: TRBD1
clone size: many
V gene: TRBV6-5
CDR3 length: 14
J gene: TRBJ1-2

CDR3 protein: CSVETRSSSYEQYF
CDR3 DNA: TGCAGCGTTGAGACTAGAAGTAGCTCCTACGAGCAGTACTTC
D gene: -
clone size: -
V gene: TRBV29-1
CDR3 length: 14
J gene: TRBJ2-7

CDR3 protein: CASSPPGGEEQYF
CDR3 DNA: TGCGCCAGCAGCCCCCCGGGAGGAGAGGAGCAGTACTTC
D gene: TRBD2
clone size: few
V gene: TRBV4-1
CDR3 length: 13
J gene: TRBJ2-7

CDR3 protein: CASVEGSGNTIYF
CDR3 DNA: TGTGCCAGCGTGGAGGGCTCTGGAAACACCATATATTTT
D gene: -
clone size: -
V gene: TRBV2
CDR3 length: 13
J gene: TRBJ1-3

CDR3 protein: CASSITPVHGELFF
CDR3 DNA: TGTGCCAGCAGTATAACACCGGTCCACGGGGAGCTGTTTTTT
D gene: -
clone size: few
V gene: TRBV2
CDR3 length: 14
J gene: TRBJ2-2

CDR3 protein: CSTGTDTEAFF
CDR3 DNA: TGCAGCACCGGGACAGACACTGAAGCTTTCTTT
D gene: TRBD1
clone size: -
V gene: TRBV20-1
CDR3 length: 11
J gene: TRBJ1-1

CDR3 protein: CASSVGTSPRF
CDR3 DNA: TGTGCCAGCAGTGTTGGCACCTCTCCCCGTTTC
D gene: -
clone size: many
V gene: TRBV6-1
CDR3 length: 11
J gene: TRBJ1-2

CDR3 protein: CASSTQWGTKIALEAFF
CDR3 DNA: TGTGCCAGCAGCACCCAATGGGGGACAAAGATTGCCCTTGAAGCTTTCTTT
D gene: -
clone size: -
V gene: TRBV13
CDR3 length: 17
J gene: TRBJ1-1

CDR3 protein: CASSLVLAGDETQYF
CDR3 DNA: TGCGCCAGCAGCTTGGTTCTAGCGGGAGATGAGACCCAGTACTTC
D gene: TRBD2
clone size: many
V gene: TRBV5-1
CDR3 length: 15
J gene: TRBJ2-5

CDR3 protein: CASRWDREIGYTF
CDR3 DNA: TGTGCCAGCAGATGGGACAGGGAGATCGGCTACACCTTC
D gene: TRBD1
clone size: many
V gene: TRBV28
CDR3 length: 13
J gene: TRBJ1-2

CDR3 protein: CASRYRGAGFRNTEAFF
CDR3 DNA: TGTGCCAGCAGATACAGGGGGGCGGGATTCCGGAACACTGAAGCTTTCTTT
D gene: TRBD1
clone size: many
V gene: TRBV28
CDR3 length: 17
J gene: TRBJ1-1

CDR3 protein: CAGSEVRRPKNIQYF
CDR3 DNA: TGTGCCGGCAGTGAAGTCCGAAGGCCCAAAAACATTCAGTACTTC
D gene: -
clone size: few
V gene: TRBV2
CDR3 length: 15
J gene: TRBJ2-4

CDR3 protein: CASSARDSWNTEAFF
CDR3 DNA: TGTGCCAGCAGTGCCCGGGACAGTTGGAACACTGAAGCTTTCTTT
D gene: TRBD1
clone size: many
V gene: TRBV6-1
CDR3 length: 15
J gene: TRBJ1-1

CDR3 protein: CASSIGSAYEQYF
CDR3 DNA: TGTGCCAGCAGCATAGGGAGCGCCTACGAGCAGTACTTC
D gene: -
clone size: -
V gene: TRBV12-3/TRBV12-4
CDR3 length: 13
J gene: TRBJ2-7

CDR3 protein: CATAGGYEQYF
CDR3 DNA: TGTGCCACCGCTGGCGGCTACGAGCAGTACTTC
D gene: -
clone size: -
V gene: TRBV15
CDR3 length: 11
J gene: TRBJ2-7

CDR3 protein: CASSLLGSGQGGNTEAFF
CDR3 DNA: -
D gene: -
clone size: -
V gene: TRBV11-1
CDR3 length: 18
J gene: TRBJ1-1

CDR3 protein: CTSSPQYTRKNTEAFF
CDR3 DNA: TGTACCAGCAGTCCCCAATACACAAGAAAGAACACTGAAGCTTTCTTT
D gene: -
clone size: -
V gene: TRBV6-2/TRBV6-3
CDR3 length: 16
J gene: TRBJ1-1

CDR3 protein: CASKVQDYGYTF
CDR3 DNA: TGTGCCAGCAAGGTACAGGACTATGGCTACACCTTC
D gene: -
clone size: few
V gene: TRBV6-1
CDR3 length: 12
J gene: TRBJ1-2

CDR3 protein: CASSYPRTGLNTEAFF
CDR3 DNA: TGTGCCAGCAGTTACCCCAGGACAGGTCTGAACACTGAAGCTTTCTTT
D gene: TRBD1
clone size: few
V gene: TRBV6-2/TRBV6-3
CDR3 length: 16
J gene: TRBJ1-1

CDR3 protein: CASSSDTNTGELFF
CDR3 DNA: TGTGCCAGCAGTTCGGACACGAACACCGGGGAGCTGTTTTTT
D gene: -
clone size: -
V gene: TRBV12-3/TRBV12-4
CDR3 length: 14
J gene: TRBJ2-2

CDR3 protein: CASSSLALLAGAISYEQYF
CDR3 DNA: TGTGCCAGCAGCTCATTGGCGCTCTTAGCGGGGGCCATCTCCTACGAGCAGTACTTC
D gene: TRBD2
clone size: many
V gene: TRBV11-3
CDR3 length: 19
J gene: TRBJ2-7

CDR3 protein: CASSPVGGAREAFF
CDR3 DNA: TGTGCCAGCAGCCCCGTCGGGGGGGCGCGTGAAGCTTTCTTT
D gene: -
clone size: many
V gene: TRBV7-2
CDR3 length: 14
J gene: TRBJ1-1

CDR3 protein: CASSWGQGATEAFF
CDR3 DNA: TGTGCCAGCAGTTGGGGACAGGGGGCGACTGAAGCTTTCTTT
D gene: TRBD1
clone size: many
V gene: TRBV6-5
CDR3 length: 14
J gene: TRBJ1-1

CDR3 protein: CASSRRTGVFAEAFF
CDR3 DNA: TGTGCCAGCAGCCGAAGAACCGGGGTATTTGCTGAAGCTTTCTTT
D gene: -
clone size: -
V gene: TRBV14
CDR3 length: 15
J gene: TRBJ1-1

CDR3 protein: CASSLEQNEAFF
CDR3 DNA: TGTGCCAGCAGTTTGGAACAGAATGAAGCTTTCTTT
D gene: -
clone size: many
V gene: TRBV12-3/TRBV12-4
CDR3 length: 12
J gene: TRBJ1-1

CDR3 protein: CAWSVGGPLGPQHF
CDR3 DNA: TGTGCCTGGAGTGTCGGTGGGCCCCTAGGGCCCCAGCATTTT
D gene: -
clone size: few
V gene: TRBV30
CDR3 length: 14
J gene: TRBJ1-5

CDR3 protein: CASTSSGTAVYEQYF
CDR3 DNA: TGTGCCAGCACCTCTTCCGGGACTGCGGTCTACGAGCAGTACTTC
D gene: -
clone size: many
V gene: TRBV28
CDR3 length: 15
J gene: TRBJ2-7

CDR3 protein: CASSPRDFLIGEQYF
CDR3 DNA: TGTGCCAGCAGTCCTCGGGACTTTCTTATTGGCGAGCAGTACTTC
D gene: -
clone size: few
V gene: TRBV12-3/TRBV12-4
CDR3 length: 15
J gene: TRBJ2-7

CDR3 protein: CATQGNENTEAFF
CDR3 DNA: TGTGCCACCCAGGGGAACGAGAACACTGAAGCTTTCTTT
D gene: -
clone size: -
V gene: TRBV19
CDR3 length: 13
J gene: TRBJ1-1

CDR3 protein: CAWSLRQEQNIQYF
CDR3 DNA: TGTGCCTGGAGTCTTCGACAGGAACAAAACATTCAGTACTTC
D gene: -
clone size: many
V gene: TRBV30
CDR3 length: 14
J gene: TRBJ2-4

CDR3 protein: CASTSYPGAANTGELFF
CDR3 DNA: TGTGCCAGCACTTCTTACCCCGGGGCAGCGAACACCGGGGAGCTGTTTTTT
D gene: -
clone size: -
V gene: TRBV12-3/TRBV12-4
CDR3 length: 17
J gene: TRBJ2-2

CDR3 protein: CASSQARTSGYEQYF
CDR3 DNA: TGCGCCAGCAGCCAAGCGAGGACTAGCGGGTACGAGCAGTACTTC
D gene: TRBD2
clone size: many
V gene: TRBV4-1
CDR3 length: 15
J gene: TRBJ2-7

CDR3 protein: CASSRTSSGNTIYF
CDR3 DNA: TGTGCCAGCAGCCGGACATCCTCTGGAAACACCATATATTTT
D gene: -
clone size: many
V gene: TRBV11-2
CDR3 length: 14
J gene: TRBJ1-3

CDR3 protein: CSAKGFRGNTEAFF
CDR3 DNA: TGCAGTGCAAAAGGGTTCCGGGGAAACACTGAAGCTTTCTTT
D gene: -
clone size: many
V gene: TRBV20-1
CDR3 length: 14
J gene: TRBJ1-1

CDR3 protein: CASSPGFRQPQHF
CDR3 DNA: TGTGCCAGCTCACCGGGGTTCAGGCAGCCCCAGCATTTT
D gene: -
clone size: -
V gene: TRBV18
CDR3 length: 13
J gene: TRBJ1-5

CDR3 protein: CASSLTGVNQPQHF
CDR3 DNA: TGTGCCAGCAGCTTGACAGGTGTGAATCAGCCCCAGCATTTT
D gene: -
clone size: many
V gene: TRBV12-3/TRBV12-4
CDR3 length: 14
J gene: TRBJ1-5

CDR3 protein: CASSFSGINYGYTF
CDR3 DNA: TGTGCCAGCAGTTTTTCAGGGATTAACTATGGCTACACCTTC
D gene: -
clone size: -
V gene: TRBV12-3/TRBV12-4
CDR3 length: 14
J gene: TRBJ1-2

CDR3 protein: CASRTGGLQETQYF
CDR3 DNA: TGTGCCAGCCGGACAGGGGGCTTACAAGAGACCCAGTACTTC
D gene: TRBD1
clone size: many
V gene: TRBV12-3/TRBV12-4
CDR3 length: 14
J gene: TRBJ2-5

CDR3 protein: CASSRTLKETQYF
CDR3 DNA: TGTGCCAGCAGTCGAACCCTTAAAGAGACCCAGTACTTC
D gene: -
clone size: -
V gene: TRBV28
CDR3 length: 13
J gene: TRBJ2-5

CDR3 protein: CASSSRTGAYEQYF
CDR3 DNA: TGTGCCAGCTCATCCCGGACAGGGGCCTACGAGCAGTACTTC
D gene: TRBD1
clone size: many
V gene: TRBV18
CDR3 length: 14
J gene: TRBJ2-7

CDR3 protein: CASSSDGNYGYTF
CDR3 DNA: TGTGCCAGCAGTTCGGACGGAAACTATGGCTACACCTTC
D gene: -
clone size: many
V gene: TRBV12-3/TRBV12-4
CDR3 length: 13
J gene: TRBJ1-2